This T cell receptor (beta chain) was obtained from a study of blood T cell repertoires in COVID-19. Patients at the Seattle site were enrolled during active infection and followed longitudinally. This CDR3 has 13 amino acids. Germline CDR1 SGHDN, CDR2 FVKESK. Trimming removed 1 base at V and 2 bases at J, with 6 bases between. Measured with immunoSEQ multiplex PCR; TCRdb has only the in-frame clones, and not every one. The table shows fewer than 600,000 clones, with approximately 92% occurring only once. The V and J genes are TRBV14 and TRBJ2-7; no clear D gene. Sequencing was done on a sample of peripheral blood. The sequence was collected from a man aged 18 to 29 with COVID-19, enrolled during active disease. The CDR3, as DNA: TGTGCCAGCAGCCAAGCCCCTCCCTACGAGCAGTACTTC. As protein: CASSQAPPYEQYF. The variable domain in full, completed from reference TRBV14 and TRBJ2-7, reads EAGVTQFPSHSVIEKGQTVTLRCDPISGHDNLYWYRRVMGKEIKFLLHFVKESKQDESGMPNNRFLAERTGGTYSTLKVQPAELEDSGVYFCASSQAPPYEQYFGPGTRLTVT.